What follows are 8 T cell receptor beta chains derived from one specimen sequenced in a study of T-cell memory formation after mild COVID-19. MiXCR, applied by TCRdb to the 5' RACE reads, yields one record per CDR3 protein. Found here are hundreds of thousands of distinct CDR3 sequences, less than 25% of them singletons; the top ten hold roughly 8.3%. The specimen was PBMCs or a T cell subset sorted from them (not recorded which). The receptors derive from an adult woman who had mild COVID-19 (a few samples of this study predate the infection). Cell type and time point are not known.

In its sample, this clonotype was seen many times. The chain carries TRBV5-1 and TRBJ2-7, with 7 bases fitting TRBD1. This CDR3 contains 13 residues. V gave up 4 bases and J gave up 3 bases; unmatched junction bases: 4. The V gene's germline CDR1 is SGHRS and CDR2 YFSETQ. CDR3 DNA sequence: TGCGCCAGCAGCGAACCAGGGGGCTACGAGCAGTACTTC. Translated, it gives CASSEPGGYEQYF.

V usage is TRBV18 and J usage is TRBJ1-5, with 8 bases aligning to TRBD1. V shed 5 bases and J 6 bases; nucleotides not matched to a gene: 12. The germline gives CDR1 KGHSH, CDR2 LQKENI. The CDR3 consists of 16 residues. The CDR3 DNA reads as TGTGCCAGCTCATCAGACCTACAGGGGGGAACTCAGCCCCAGCATTTT. The encoded protein is CASSSDLQGGTQPQHF.

V is TRBV15 and J is TRBJ2-5; TRBD2 might be the D (5 bases). Germline V CDR1 and CDR2: LNHNV, YYDKDF (reference sequence). The CDR3 covers 14 residues. V shed 1 base and J shed 0 bases, with 6 bases lying between them. The DNA of the CDR3 is TGTGCCACCAGCAGAGGGGAGTACCAAGAGACCCAGTACTTC. Amino acids: CATSRGEYQETQYF.

This clonotype was seen just once. The CDR3 region has the DNA TGCGCCAGCAGCCAAGAAAAATTAACGCTAGCGAATGAGCAGTTCTTC. Protein product: CASSQEKLTLANEQFF. The V and J genes are TRBV4-1 and TRBJ2-1, with D possibly TRBD2 on 6 matching bases. The CDR3 extends over 16 amino acids. Trimming removed 0 bases at V and 7 bases at J, with 16 bases between. Germline V gene sequence: CDR1 MGHRA, CDR2 YSYEKL.

The chain joins TRBV20-1 to TRBJ1-1; D remains ambiguous. CDR1 DFQATT and CDR2 SNEGSKA come from the germline V gene (reference sequence). Trimming shortened V by 3 bases and J by 5 bases, and 19 bases separated the two germline ends. The CDR3 spans 15 residues. The DNA for the CDR3 is TGCAGTGCTAGTAACCCGCGGGCAGGAGAGACTGAAGCTTTCTTT. It codes for CSASNPRAGETEAFF.

V usage is TRBV9 and J usage is TRBJ1-6; D not certain. Germline V gene lookup returns CDR1 SGDLS and CDR2 YYNGEE. The length of the CDR3 is 13 residues. The V end lost 2 bases, the J end lost 13 bases, and 13 bases lay between the germline ends. Here the CDR3 DNA reads TGTGCCAGCAGCGTTAGATTCGGATGGCCCCTCCACTTT. Translating gives CASSVRFGWPLHF.

The chain joins TRBV3-1 to TRBJ1-5; D is undetermined. CDR1 is LGHDT and CDR2 is YNNKEL in the germline V gene (reference sequence). This CDR3 comprises 16 residues. V was clipped by 3 bases and J by 1 base, with 13 bases between them. The CDR3 nucleotides read TGTGCCAGCAGCCAGGGCGGCGGGGTGAGCAATCAGCCCCAGCATTTT. Residues: CASSQGGGVSNQPQHF.

The V and J genes are TRBV12-3 or TRBV12-4 and TRBJ1-2; D gene ambiguous. Trimming took 6 bases from V and 5 from J, leaving 13 bases between them. The CDR3 runs to 13 residues. CDR3 nucleotides: TGTGCCAGCAGCCAGGACCCCATGTATGGCTACACCTTC. It is translated as CASSQDPMYGYTF.